This T cell receptor (beta chain) was captured in a study of technical replicates of blood from a handful of donors. Some clones are missing from TCRdb's copy, which holds only in-frame ones; the method was immunoSEQ multiplex PCR. The table includes roughly 72,000 clones, around 90% detected once. Trimming stripped 10 bases from V and 9 bases from J, with 14 bases between. Germline V CDR1 and CDR2: LNHDA, SQIVND (reference sequence). This CDR3 region has 11 residues. The sequenced sample was T cells isolated from PBMCs. This chain joins TRBV19 and TRBJ2-3; maybe TRBD1 (6 bases). The origin of this receptor is a human donor in good health. The CDR3: CAISTGQTQYF. The CDR3 DNA sequence: TGTGCCATTTCGACTGGACAGACGCAGTATTTT.